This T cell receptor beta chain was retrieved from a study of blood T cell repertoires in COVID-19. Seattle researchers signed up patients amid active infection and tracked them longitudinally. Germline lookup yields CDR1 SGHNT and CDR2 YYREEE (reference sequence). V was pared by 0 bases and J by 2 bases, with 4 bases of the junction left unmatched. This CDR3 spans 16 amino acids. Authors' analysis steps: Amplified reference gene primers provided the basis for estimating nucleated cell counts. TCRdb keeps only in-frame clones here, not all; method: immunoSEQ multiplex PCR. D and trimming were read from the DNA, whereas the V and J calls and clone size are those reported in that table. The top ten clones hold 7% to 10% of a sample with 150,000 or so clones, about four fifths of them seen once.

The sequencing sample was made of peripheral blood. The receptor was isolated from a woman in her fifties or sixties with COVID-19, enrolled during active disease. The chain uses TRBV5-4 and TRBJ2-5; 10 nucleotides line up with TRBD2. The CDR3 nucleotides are TGTGCCAGCAGCTTGGTTATAGCGGGAGGACAAGAGACCCAGTACTTC. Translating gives CASSLVIAGGQETQYF.